This T cell receptor (beta chain) was profiled in a study of chemoradiotherapy in HPV16-positive cancers. Study information: Candidate HPV-specific clones and shared TCR motifs came from a couple of HPV16-positive patients. Study outcomes and limitations: Candidate HPV-specific clones and E7-related TCR motifs grew in tumor during treatment.

Germline CDR1 SGHTA, CDR2 FQGNSA. V lost 1 base to trimming and J lost 1 base, with 7 bases between them. The CDR3 sequence is 14 residues long. This table comes from immunoSEQ multiplex PCR, and its TCRdb copy is limited to in-frame clones, with some not included. The table has around 7,200 clones, roughly 80% seen once. Worth noting for this clone: Antigen unknown.

This material was obtained from a patient who underwent chemoradiotherapy. The source of this sequence is a human donor with HPV-associated anogenital cancer. This rearrangement joins TRBV7-2 to TRBJ2-5, with D tentatively TRBD1 (5 bases). CDR3 sequence reads: CASSLGGRQETQYF. In nucleotides, the CDR3 is TGTGCCAGCAGCTTAGGGGGCCGCCAAGAGACCCAGTACTTC.